A single sample gave rise to the 17 T cell receptor beta chains below, sequenced in a study of blood T cell repertoires in COVID-19. Sequenced by immunoSEQ multiplex PCR; TCRdb stores in-frame clones only, minus some. The sample lists 61,000 or so clones, around nine tenths seen once, with 20% to 25% in the top ten. Sequencing used peripheral blood. These TCRs come from a woman aged 45-59 years with active or convalescent COVID-19.

CDR3 sequence (DNA): TGTGCCAGCAGCGTAGGGGACCAGGGGACCGGGGAGCTGTTTTTT. This sequence encodes CASSVGDQGTGELFF. The chain carries TRBV9 and TRBJ2-2; TRBD1 is a possible D gene (6 bases). Germline values: CDR1 SGDLS, CDR2 YYNGEE. V lost 0 bases to trimming and J lost 5 bases, with 11 bases between them. CDR3 size: 15 residues.

This chain uses TRBV14 with TRBJ2-3; 9 bases are a match to TRBD1. Per the germline V gene, CDR1 is SGHDN and CDR2 is FVKESK. The ends lost 2 bases at V and 2 bases at J; junction bases unmatched: 11. The CDR3 loop spans 18 amino acids. CDR3 in amino acids: CASSQSEGQGPSTDTQYF. The CDR3, as DNA: TGTGCCAGCAGCCAAAGCGAGGGACAGGGCCCTTCCACAGATACGCAGTATTTT.

The chain joins TRBV7-8 to TRBJ2-7; weak D call: TRBD2 (6 bases). V dropped 7 bases and J dropped 2 bases, with 12 bases sitting between them. Germline lookup yields CDR1 SGHVS and CDR2 FQNEAQ. CDR3 length equals 13 residues. In nucleotides, the CDR3 is TGTGCCAGCAATGCGGGGATTGCCTACGAGCAGTACTTC. This sequence encodes CASNAGIAYEQYF.

The V gene is TRBV6-5, the J gene TRBJ2-1, with D unresolved. CDR3 size: 11 residues. Trimming cost V 5 bases and J 8 bases, with 7 bases left between them. Germline V gene sequence: CDR1 MNHEY, CDR2 SVGAGI. CDR3 bases: TGTGCCAGCAGTCGGGTGGATGAGCAGTTCTTC. Amino acids: CASSRVDEQFF.

The chain recombines TRBV9 with TRBJ2-5, with 11 bases that match TRBD2. Germline V gene lookup returns CDR1 SGDLS and CDR2 YYNGEE. V was clipped by 0 bases and J by 0 bases; unmatched bases: 1. The CDR3 sequence is 16 residues long. In DNA, the CDR3 is TGTGCCAGCAGCGTAGGGACTAGCGGGTACCAAGAGACCCAGTACTTC. It translates to CASSVGTSGYQETQYF. The full variable domain, in which reference TRBV9 and TRBJ2-5 provide the parts outside the CDR3, is DSGVTQTPKHLITATGQRVTLRCSPRSGDLSVYWYQQSLDQGLQFLIQYYNGEERAKGNILERFSAQQFPDLHSELNLSSLELGDSALYFCASSVGTSGYQETQYFGPGTRLLVL.

The chain has TRBV19 and TRBJ2-7, with a possible D match to TRBD2 (6 bases). The CDR3 contains 17 residues. Trimming left V 8 bases short and J 2 bases short, with 25 bases between. The germline CDR1 and CDR2 sequences are LNHDA and SQIVND (reference sequence). CDR3: CASPPGSYGGWAYEQYF. The CDR3 DNA sequence: TGTGCCAGTCCTCCCGGCTCCTACGGAGGGTGGGCCTACGAGCAGTACTTC. The whole variable domain, filled in from reference TRBV19 and TRBJ2-7, reads DGGITQSPKYLFRKEGQNVTLSCEQNLNHDAMYWYRQDPGQGLRLIYYSQIVNDFQKGDIAEGYSVSREKKESFPLTVTSAQKNPTAFYLCASPPGSYGGWAYEQYFGPGTRLTVT.

The chain carries TRBV2 and TRBJ2-5; TRBD2 matches 13 bases. After removal of 8 bases from V and 5 bases from J, the junction contained 8 bases not matched to a gene. The V gene's germline CDR1 is SNHLY and CDR2 FYNNEI. The CDR3 is made up of 15 amino acids. The CDR3 spells CASWGTSGKHETQYF. The CDR3 region has the DNA TGTGCCAGCTGGGGGACTAGCGGGAAGCACGAGACCCAGTACTTC.

For the CDR3, the DNA is TGTGCCAGCAGGGGGGCAAGGGAGCAGTACTTC. Residues: CASRGAREQYF. The rearrangement uses TRBV2 and TRBJ2-7, with D maybe TRBD1 (6 bases). Trimming shortened V by 6 bases and J by 7 bases, and 10 bases separated the two germline ends. Germline CDR1 SNHLY, CDR2 FYNNEI. The CDR3 sequence is 11 residues long.

The CDR3 DNA sequence: TGTGCCAGCAGCCGCGGGGCAACTAATGAAAAACTGTTTTTT. It encodes CASSRGATNEKLFF. V gene TRBV7-2 combines with J gene TRBJ1-4; D is undetermined. This CDR3 region has 14 residues. V gave up 5 bases and J gave up 0 bases, with 7 bases separating them. Per the germline V gene, CDR1 is SGHTA and CDR2 is FQGNSA.

J is TRBJ1-2 and V is TRBV12-3 or TRBV12-4; no firm D call. The CDR3 is made up of 12 amino acids. The germline V and J ends were trimmed by 1 base and 8 bases, with 8 bases remaining between them. CDR3 nucleotide sequence: TGTGCCAGCAGTTTAGGAACGAGGGGCTACACCTTC. This sequence encodes CASSLGTRGYTF.

CDR3 DNA sequence: TGTGCCAGCAGCGCTGAGGGGGTGAACACTGAAGCTTTCTTT. Its translation is CASSAEGVNTEAFF. The V gene is TRBV9, the J gene TRBJ1-1, with D perhaps matching TRBD1 (6 bases). The CDR3 runs to 14 residues. CDR1 and CDR2 from the germline V gene are SGDLS and YYNGEE. Trimming pared 3 bases from V and 0 bases from J, leaving 9 bases between.

V usage is TRBV16 and J usage is TRBJ1-5; D is possibly TRBD1 (6 bases). The CDR3 is 18 residues long. The germline V and J ends were trimmed by 3 bases and 2 bases, with 20 bases remaining between them. Germline CDR1 KGHSY, CDR2 FQNENV. The CDR3 coding sequence is TGTGCCAGCAGCCACGCCCGCGGGGGGCGGCGGGGCAATCAGCCCCAGCATTTT. Translated, it gives CASSHARGGRRGNQPQHF.

The rearrangement links TRBV13 to TRBJ1-3; D not resolved. With 5 bases removed from V and 0 bases from J, the gap between germline ends came to 11 bases. Germline V CDR1 and CDR2: PRHDT, FYEKMQ (reference sequence). CDR3 length equals 15 residues. CDR3 nucleotide sequence: TGTGCCAGCAGCCGCCGAGCCTACTCTGGAAACACCATATATTTT. Translation: CASSRRAYSGNTIYF.

This chain uses TRBV5-1 with TRBJ1-5, with 7 bases aligning to TRBD1. This CDR3 is built from 15 residues. V was pared by 4 bases and J by 2 bases, with 6 bases of the junction left unmatched. CDR1 is SGHRS and CDR2 is YFSETQ in the germline V gene. The CDR3 DNA follows: TGCGCCAGCAGCGCCGAAGGGACAGGCAATCAGCCCCAGCATTTT. Its protein product is CASSAEGTGNQPQHF.

This chain uses TRBV14 with TRBJ2-7; 9 positions match TRBD2. Trimming cost V 4 bases and J 4 bases; bases outside gene matches: 5. The germline gives CDR1 SGHDN, CDR2 FVKESK. The CDR3 totals 14 residues. DNA of the CDR3: TGTGCCAGCAGCCTAGCGGGAGCATATTACGAGCAGTACTTC. Its translation is CASSLAGAYYEQYF.

The gene calls are TRBV5-1 and TRBJ1-1; 11 bases fit TRBD1. The CDR3 extends over 15 amino acids. The germline CDR1 and CDR2 sequences are SGHRS and YFSETQ. Trimming cost V 4 bases and J 4 bases; bases outside gene matches: 6. The CDR3 sequence: CASSIRTGGSTEAFF. The CDR3 region has the DNA TGCGCCAGCAGCATACGGACAGGGGGCTCCACTGAAGCTTTCTTT.

The gene calls are TRBV6-5 and TRBJ1-6, with D perhaps TRBD1 (6 bases). V was cut by 10 bases and J by 9 bases, with 19 bases left in between. The CDR3 is 14 amino acids. Germline CDR1 and CDR2: MNHEY and SVGAGI. The CDR3 region is CAIKSGTSGSPLHF. CDR3 nucleotides: TGTGCCATCAAATCCGGGACAAGCGGTTCACCCCTCCACTTT.